This T cell receptor (beta chain) was found in a study of blood T cells in healthy people across ages. The CDR3 spans 14 residues. Per germline, CDR1 SEHNR and CDR2 FQNEAQ (reference sequence). V lost 7 bases to trimming and J lost 5 bases, with 17 bases between them. PCR was performed a second time for about 7 to 12 cycles using a sample-barcoded 5' primer and a J-beta primer mix. TCRdb re-analysed the 5' RACE reads in MiXCR, keeping a single row per CDR3 protein. The table shows 1.5 million or so distinct CDR3 sequences, with 42% occurring only once. Samples each had at least 5 micrograms of total RNA extracted.

The specimen sequenced was blood. This sequence joins TRBV7-9 and TRBJ1-2; D might be TRBD1 (5 bases). The clonotype originates from a woman aged 18-29 years in good health. The CDR3, as DNA: TGTGCCAGCACCCCAGGGCAGACTGGATATGGCTACACCTTC. Its protein is CASTPGQTGYGYTF.